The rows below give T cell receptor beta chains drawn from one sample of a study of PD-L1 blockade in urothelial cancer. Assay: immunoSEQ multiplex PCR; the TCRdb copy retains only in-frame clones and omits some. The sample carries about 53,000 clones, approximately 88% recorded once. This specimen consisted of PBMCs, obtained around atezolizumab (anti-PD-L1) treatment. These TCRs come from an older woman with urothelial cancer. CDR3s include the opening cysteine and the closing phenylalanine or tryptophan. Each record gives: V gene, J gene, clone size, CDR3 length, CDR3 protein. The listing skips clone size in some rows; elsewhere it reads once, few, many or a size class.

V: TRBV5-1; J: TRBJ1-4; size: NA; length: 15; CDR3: CASSSAGRTNEKLFF
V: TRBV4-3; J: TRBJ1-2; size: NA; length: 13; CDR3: CASSQFSVAGYTF
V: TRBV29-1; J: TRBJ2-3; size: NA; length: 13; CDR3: CSVEESGSDTQYF
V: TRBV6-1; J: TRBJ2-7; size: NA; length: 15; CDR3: CASSEIGQGADEQYF
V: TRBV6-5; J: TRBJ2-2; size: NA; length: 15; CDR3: CASSSEGLNTGELFF
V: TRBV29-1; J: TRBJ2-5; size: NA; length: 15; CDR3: CSVALVAGRQETQYF
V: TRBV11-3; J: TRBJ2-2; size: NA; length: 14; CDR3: CASSDTLNTGELFF
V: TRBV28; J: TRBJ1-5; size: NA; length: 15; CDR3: CASSFNNRPNQPQHF
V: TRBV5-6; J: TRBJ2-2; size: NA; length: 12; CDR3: CASSLNTGELFF
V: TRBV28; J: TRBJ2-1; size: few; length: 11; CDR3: CASSRDSRGLF
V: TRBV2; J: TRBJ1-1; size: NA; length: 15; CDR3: CASYLGRGEGTEAFF
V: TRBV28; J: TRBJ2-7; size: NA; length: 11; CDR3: CASSSLTGKYF
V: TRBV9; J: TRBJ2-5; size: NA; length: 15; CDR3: CASSVDAGGQETQYF
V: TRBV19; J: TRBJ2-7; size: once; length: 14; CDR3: CASSIGGKKYEQYF
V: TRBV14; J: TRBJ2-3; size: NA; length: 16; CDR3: CASSQPGLSSTDTQYF
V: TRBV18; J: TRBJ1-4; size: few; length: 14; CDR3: CASSSRTGGEKLFF
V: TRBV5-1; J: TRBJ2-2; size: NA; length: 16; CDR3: CASSLGRGDATGELFF
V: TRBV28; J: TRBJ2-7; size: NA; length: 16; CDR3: CASSLEAGARSYEQYF
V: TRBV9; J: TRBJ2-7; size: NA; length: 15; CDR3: CASSALGTGAYEQYF
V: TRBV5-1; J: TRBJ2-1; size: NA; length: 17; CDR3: CASSPPLGDFSYNEQFF
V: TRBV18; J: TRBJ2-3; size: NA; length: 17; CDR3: CASSPSLPSGSGDTQYF
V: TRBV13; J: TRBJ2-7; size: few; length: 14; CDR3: CASGLAESSYEQYF
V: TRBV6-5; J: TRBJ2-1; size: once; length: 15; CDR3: CASSYLAESPNEQFF
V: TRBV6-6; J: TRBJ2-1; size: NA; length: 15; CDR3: CASSYGTSGSNEQFF
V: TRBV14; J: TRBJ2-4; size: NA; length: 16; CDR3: CASSQARVSGKNIQYF
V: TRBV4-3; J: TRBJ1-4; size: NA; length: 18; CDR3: CASSQETGQRSSGEKLFF
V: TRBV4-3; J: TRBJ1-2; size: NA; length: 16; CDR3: CASSQDAWTVNYGYTF
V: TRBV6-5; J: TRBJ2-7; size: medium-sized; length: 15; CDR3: CASRAGGLGSYEQYF
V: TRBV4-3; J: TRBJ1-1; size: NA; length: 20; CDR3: CASSQEVRDRVFLPYTEAFF
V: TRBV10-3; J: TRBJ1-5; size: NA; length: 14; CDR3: CAIKNGGGRQPQHF
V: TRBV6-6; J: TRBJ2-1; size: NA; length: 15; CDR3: CASSWTSGGYNEQFF
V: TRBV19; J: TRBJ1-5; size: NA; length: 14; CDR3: CASSIDQGDQPQHF
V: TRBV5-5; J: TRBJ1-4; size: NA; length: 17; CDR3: CASSPLKQTATNEKLFF
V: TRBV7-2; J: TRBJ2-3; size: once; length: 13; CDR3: CASSPGQADTQYF
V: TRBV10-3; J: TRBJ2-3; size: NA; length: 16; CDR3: CAIRDAGTLGGGTQYF
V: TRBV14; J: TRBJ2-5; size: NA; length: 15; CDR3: CASSLLAGGQETQYF
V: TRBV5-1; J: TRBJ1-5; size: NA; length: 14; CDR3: CASSSGPGVQPQHF
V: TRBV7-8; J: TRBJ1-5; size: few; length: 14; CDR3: CASSLDGANQPQHF
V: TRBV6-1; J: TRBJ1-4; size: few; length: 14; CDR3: CASRTGATNEKLFF
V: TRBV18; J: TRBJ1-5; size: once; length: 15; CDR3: CASSSKVADNQPQHF
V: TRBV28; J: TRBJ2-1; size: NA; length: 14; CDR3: CASSRAGGGNEQFF
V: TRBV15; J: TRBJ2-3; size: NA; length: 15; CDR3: CATSNGLADTDTQYF
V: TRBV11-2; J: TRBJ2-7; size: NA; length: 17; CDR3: CASSWPPGQRPPYEQYF
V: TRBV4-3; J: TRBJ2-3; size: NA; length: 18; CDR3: CASSQELAGGFSTDTQYF
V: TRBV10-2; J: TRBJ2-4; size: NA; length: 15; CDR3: CASSAAPGTKDIQYF
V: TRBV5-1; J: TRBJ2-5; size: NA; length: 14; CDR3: CASSPGTLQETQYF
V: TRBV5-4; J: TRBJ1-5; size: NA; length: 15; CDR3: CASSLQGSGNQPQHF
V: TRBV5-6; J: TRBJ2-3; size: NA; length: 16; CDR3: CASSPLAGGLFDTQYF
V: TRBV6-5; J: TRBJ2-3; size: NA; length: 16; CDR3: CASSSPPGSEGDTQYF
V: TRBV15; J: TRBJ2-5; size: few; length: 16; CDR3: CATSRTQGARVETQYF